This T cell receptor (beta chain) was profiled in a study of blood T cell repertoires in COVID-19. About the study: The analysed material was cDNA or gDNA that came from T cells, B-cell-depleted T cells, or PBMCs.

Profiling relied on immunoSEQ multiplex PCR, and the TCRdb table lists in-frame clones only, not all of them. The profile shows about 180,000 clones, roughly 87% of them singletons. J lost 0 bases, V lost 7 bases, and 5 bases had no gene match. The CDR3 sequence is 15 residues long. Germline V lookup: CDR1 SQVTM, CDR2 ANQGSEA. Sequenced: peripheral blood. J is TRBJ2-6 and V is TRBV29-1, with TRBD2 matching 8 bases. This sequence was found in a woman aged 45 to 65 with acute or convalescent COVID-19. CDR3 coding DNA: TGCAGCGCTGGTAGCGGGAACTCTGGGGCCAACGTCCTGACTTTC. Its translation: CSAGSGNSGANVLTF.